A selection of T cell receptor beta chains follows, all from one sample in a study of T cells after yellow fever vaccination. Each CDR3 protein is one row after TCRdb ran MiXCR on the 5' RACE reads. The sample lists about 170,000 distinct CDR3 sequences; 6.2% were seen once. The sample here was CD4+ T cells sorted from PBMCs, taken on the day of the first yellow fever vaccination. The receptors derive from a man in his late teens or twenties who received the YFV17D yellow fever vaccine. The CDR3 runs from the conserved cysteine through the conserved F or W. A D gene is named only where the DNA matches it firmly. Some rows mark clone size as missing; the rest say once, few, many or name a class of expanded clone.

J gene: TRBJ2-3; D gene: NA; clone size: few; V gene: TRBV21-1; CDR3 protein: CASSPTSGSPQGDTQYF; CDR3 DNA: TGTGCCAGCAGCCCCACTAGCGGGAGTCCACAAGGAGATACGCAGTATTTT
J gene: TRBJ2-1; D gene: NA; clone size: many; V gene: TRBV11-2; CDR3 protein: CASSLEVGLGTYNEQFF; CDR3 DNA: TGTGCCAGCAGCTTAGAGGTGGGGTTAGGGACCTACAATGAGCAGTTCTTC
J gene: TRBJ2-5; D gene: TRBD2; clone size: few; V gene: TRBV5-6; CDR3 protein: CASSAISGGETQYF; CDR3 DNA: TGTGCCAGCAGCGCGATTAGCGGGGGGGAGACCCAGTACTTC
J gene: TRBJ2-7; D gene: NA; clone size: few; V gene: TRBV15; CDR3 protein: CATSPRSGDPYEQYF; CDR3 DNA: TGTGCCACCAGCCCCAGATCTGGGGACCCCTACGAGCAGTACTTC
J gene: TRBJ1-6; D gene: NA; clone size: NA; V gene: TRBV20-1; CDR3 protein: CSAQASNYNSPLHF; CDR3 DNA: TGCAGTGCTCAGGCGAGCAATTATAATTCACCCCTCCACTTT
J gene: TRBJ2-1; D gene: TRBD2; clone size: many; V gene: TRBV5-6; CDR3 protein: CASTPLAGGSYNEQFF; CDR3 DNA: TGTGCCAGCACCCCCCTAGCGGGGGGGAGCTACAATGAGCAGTTCTTC
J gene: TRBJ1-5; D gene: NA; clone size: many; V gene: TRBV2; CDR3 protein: CASSDIVSNQPQHF; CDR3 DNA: TGTGCCAGCAGTGACATCGTCAGCAATCAGCCCCAGCATTTT
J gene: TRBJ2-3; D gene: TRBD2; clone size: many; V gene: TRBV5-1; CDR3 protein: CASSLEGLENTDTQYF; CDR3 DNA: TGCGCCAGCAGCTTGGAGGGACTAGAAAACACAGATACGCAGTATTTT
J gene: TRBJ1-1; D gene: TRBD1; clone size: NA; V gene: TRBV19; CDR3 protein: CASKRRGQDTEAFF; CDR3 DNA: TGTGCCAGTAAGAGGAGGGGGCAAGACACTGAAGCTTTCTTT
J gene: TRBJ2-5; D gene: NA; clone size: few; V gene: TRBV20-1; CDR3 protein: CSVYRQAQETQYF; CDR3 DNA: TGCAGTGTATATCGACAGGCCCAAGAGACCCAGTACTTC
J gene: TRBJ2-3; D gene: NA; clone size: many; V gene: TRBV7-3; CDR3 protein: CASSFLGGAADTQYF; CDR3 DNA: TGTGCCAGCAGCTTTTTGGGGGGGGCCGCAGATACGCAGTATTTT
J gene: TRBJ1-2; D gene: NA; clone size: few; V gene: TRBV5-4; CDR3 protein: CASSAERANYGYTF; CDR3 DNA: TGTGCCAGCAGCGCGGAGAGGGCTAACTATGGCTACACCTTC
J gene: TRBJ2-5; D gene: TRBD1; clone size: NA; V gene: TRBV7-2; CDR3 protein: CASSFGTGGSKTQYF; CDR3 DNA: TGTGCCAGCAGCTTCGGGACAGGGGGTTCGAAGACCCAGTACTTC
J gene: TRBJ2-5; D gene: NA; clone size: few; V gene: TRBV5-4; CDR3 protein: CASSLVFQETQYF; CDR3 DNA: TGTGCCAGCAGCTTGGTATTTCAAGAGACCCAGTACTTC